Sequencing of this TCR beta chain was carried out in a study of T cells in Graves' hyperthyroidism and ophthalmopathy. Ophthalmopathy in the patients scored at least 3 on Clinical Activity Score and at least 4 on NOSPECS grade, lasting under 3 months. Using RNA transcripts as the source, TCR beta CDR3 regions were amplified. Researchers ran a first-round RT-PCR on the TCR CDR3 using the HTBI primer set. TCRdb reprocessed the multiplex PCR reads via MiXCR and lists one record per CDR3 protein. The data contain fewer than 750,000 distinct CDR3 sequences, roughly 14% of them singletons. The V gene end was trimmed by 3 bases and the J gene end by 0 bases; junction bases not matched to a gene: 3. The CDR3 totals 16 residues. Germline assignment: CDR1 MGHDK and CDR2 SYGVNS. There are a few counts of this clonotype.

Sequencing was done on a sample of blood. The rearrangement uses TRBV25-1 and TRBJ2-1; TRBD2 aligns across 9 bases. This clonotype was sampled from a woman between 45 and 65 years old with Graves' ophthalmopathy. CDR3 amino acids: CASSDLAGSSYNEQFF. CDR3 in DNA: TGTGCCAGCAGTGACCTAGCGGGGAGCTCCTACAATGAGCAGTTCTTC.